This T cell receptor beta chain came from a study of cytomegalovirus exposure and HLA in healthy donors. Overall study findings and caveats: In vitro testing confirmed three CMV-associated chains as specific for CMV antigens. Reports showed the classifier diagnosing cytomegalovirus status with high specificity and sensitivity. A list of approximately 160 TCR beta chains associated with cytomegalovirus was given. Many donors carried some public TCRs, although rarity characterized most TCR sequences.

Sequencing used immunoSEQ multiplex PCR; TCRdb keeps in-frame clones, though not all of them. In the table there are a few hundred thousand clones, 90% of which are singletons. V lost 6 bases and J 0 bases, leaving 8 bases between the germline ends. CDR3 size: 14 residues. Looked up from germline, CDR1 is SNHLY and CDR2 is FYNNEI. Notes on this clone: Its target is not known.

The sequenced material came from PBMCs. The receptor comes from a woman aged 18-35 years in good health and CMV-seronegative. The chain recombines TRBV2 with TRBJ2-2, with a weak D call TRBD2 (5 bases). The DNA for the CDR3 is TGTGCCAGCAGCGGGGATACGAACACCGGGGAGCTGTTTTTT. Its translation: CASSGDTNTGELFF.